The 9 T cell receptor beta chains presented below share a single source sample, sequenced in a study of T cell repertoires in cytomegalovirus infection. TCRdb re-analysed the reads in MiXCR, keeping a single row per CDR3 protein. The sample shows 300,000 to 400,000 distinct CDR3 sequences, about a sixth of them seen only once. The source material was PBMCs. The receptors here all came from a human donor in good health (CMV status not recorded). Some clones in this sample may be carry-over from other donors' samples.

This clonotype was observed at least ten times. J is TRBJ2-3 and V is TRBV7-2, with 7 nucleotides matching TRBD2. The length of the CDR3 is 16 residues. CDR1 and CDR2 from the germline V gene are SGHTA and FQGNSA. J was trimmed by 2 bases and V by 1 base; bases with no gene match: 6. This CDR3 reads CASSLGPSGTTDTQYF. The CDR3 DNA reads TGTGCCAGCAGCTTAGGGCCTAGCGGAACCACAGATACGCAGTATTTT. Full variable domain (remainder filled in from reference TRBV7-2 and TRBJ2-3): GAGVSQSPSNKVTEKGKDVELRCDPISGHTALYWYRQSLGQGLEFLIYFQGNSAPDKSGLPSDRFSAERTGGSVSTLTIQRTQQEDSAVYLCASSLGPSGTTDTQYFGPGTRLTVL.

This clonotype was detected ten times or more. CDR3 nucleotide sequence: TGTGCCAGCAGCTTAAAGCAAAACGTGGACGAGCAGTACTTC. It yields the protein CASSLKQNVDEQYF. The chain is built from TRBV7-9 and TRBJ2-7; no definite D call. The CDR3 spans 14 residues. Trimming cost V 2 bases and J 5 bases, with 13 bases left between them. Per the germline V gene, CDR1 is SEHNR and CDR2 is FQNEAQ (reference sequence).

In its sample, this clonotype was seen a few times. This chain joins TRBV19 and TRBJ2-1; the D is unclear. Trimming stripped 3 bases from V and 2 bases from J, with 11 bases between. The CDR3 sequence is 15 residues long. Per the germline V gene, CDR1 is LNHDA and CDR2 is SQIVND (reference sequence). This CDR3 is CASSMNANPYNEQFF. The CDR3 DNA reads as TGTGCCAGTAGTATGAATGCGAATCCCTACAATGAGCAGTTCTTC.

The J gene is TRBJ2-3, the V gene TRBV4-1, with 7 nucleotides matching TRBD1. Germline assignment: CDR1 MGHRA and CDR2 YSYEKL. This CDR3 is 16 amino acids long. The ends lost 3 bases at V and 4 bases at J; junction bases unmatched: 10. The CDR3 spells CASSQEKGAGADTQYF. CDR3 sequence (DNA): TGCGCCAGCAGCCAGGAAAAGGGGGCTGGAGCAGATACGCAGTATTTT.

This clonotype was detected ten times or more. The rearrangement links TRBV28 to TRBJ2-1; 10 nucleotides match TRBD2. Losses at the gene ends were 2 bases for V and 3 bases for J; bases not matched to a gene: 7. The CDR3 runs to 17 residues. CDR1 and CDR2 (germline): MDHEN, SYDVKM. CDR3 coding DNA: TGTGCCAGCAGTTTAATAGCGGGGGGCAACCTCTACAATGAGCAGTTCTTC. Residues: CASSLIAGGNLYNEQFF.

Ten or more counts support this clonotype. The rearrangement links TRBV7-9 to TRBJ1-1; weak D call: TRBD1 (5 bases). This CDR3 has 14 amino acids. The V end was cut by 5 bases, the J end by 6 bases, with 16 bases between. Germline V gene sequence: CDR1 SEHNR, CDR2 FQNEAQ (reference sequence). The DNA for the CDR3 is TGTGCCAGCAGCGGCGGATGGCGGGGCGCTGAAGCTTTCTTT. It codes for CASSGGWRGAEAFF.

This clonotype was seen at least ten times. The CDR3 DNA reads as TGTGCCAGCAGCTCGAGCGCAGATACGCAGTATTTT. Its translation is CASSSSADTQYF. The chain has TRBV7-6 and TRBJ2-3; D is uncertain. V gave up 4 bases and J gave up 4 bases, with 6 bases separating them. The CDR3 is made up of 12 amino acids. Germline lookup yields CDR1 SGHVS and CDR2 FNYEAQ. Full variable domain (rest looked up from reference TRBV7-6 and TRBJ2-3): GAGVSQSPRYKVTKRGQDVALRCDPISGHVSLYWYRQALGQGPEFLTYFNYEAQQDKSGLPNDRFSAERPEGSISTLTIQRTEQRDSAMYRCASSSSADTQYFGPGTRLTVL.

This clonotype came up a few times. The gene calls are TRBV7-4 and TRBJ1-3; no clear D. The CDR3 runs to 14 residues. V lost 5 bases, J lost 5 bases, and 13 bases lay in between. Germline loops: CDR1 SGHVT, CDR2 SQSDAQ. The chain's CDR3 is CASSATIPRNTIYF. CDR3 DNA: TGTGCCAGCAGCGCCACGATTCCTAGAAACACCATATATTTT. The whole variable domain, remainder taken from reference TRBV7-4 and TRBJ1-3, is GAGVSQSPRYKVAKRGRDVALRCDSISGHVTLYWYRQTLGQGSEVLTYSQSDAQRDKSGRPSGRFSAERPERSVSTLKIQRTEQGDSAVYLCASSATIPRNTIYFGEGSWLTVV.

Only one count was recorded for this clonotype. This chain connects TRBV18 to TRBJ2-2; D call uncertain. The CDR3 length is 17 residues. Trimming took 4 bases from V and 1 from J, leaving 16 bases between them. Germline loops: CDR1 KGHSH, CDR2 LQKENI. The CDR3 nucleotides are TGTGCCAGCTCACTGCCGGGTAGGGCCGAGAACACCGGGGAGCTGTTTTTT. This translates into CASSLPGRAENTGELFF.